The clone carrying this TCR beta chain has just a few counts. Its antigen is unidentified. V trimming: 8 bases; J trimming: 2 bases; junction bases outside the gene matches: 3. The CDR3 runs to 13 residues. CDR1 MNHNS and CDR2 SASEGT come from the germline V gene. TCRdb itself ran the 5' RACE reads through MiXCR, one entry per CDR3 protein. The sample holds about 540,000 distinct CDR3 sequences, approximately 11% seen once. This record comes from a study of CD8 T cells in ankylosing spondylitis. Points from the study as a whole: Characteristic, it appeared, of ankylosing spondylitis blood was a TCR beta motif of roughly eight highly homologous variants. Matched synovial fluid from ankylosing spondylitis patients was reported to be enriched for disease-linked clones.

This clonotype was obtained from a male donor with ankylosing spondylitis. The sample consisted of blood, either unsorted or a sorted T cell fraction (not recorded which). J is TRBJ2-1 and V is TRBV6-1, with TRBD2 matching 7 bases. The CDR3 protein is CASRGLAYNEQFF. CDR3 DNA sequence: TGTGCCAGCCGCGGACTAGCCTACAATGAGCAGTTCTTC.